One and the same sample provided the 7 T cell receptor beta chains below, sequenced in a study of blood T cell repertoires in COVID-19. The repertoire was sequenced with immunoSEQ multiplex PCR; TCRdb's copy has only in-frame clones and lacks some. Of hundreds of thousands of clones listed, 86% are singletons. The sample consisted of peripheral blood. Every receptor here comes from a young woman with active or convalescent COVID-19.

The chain uses TRBV3-1 (or the pseudogene TRBV3-2) and TRBJ1-2, with TRBD1 as a possible D gene (6 bases). This CDR3 region has 16 residues. Trimming stripped 3 bases from V and 8 bases from J, with 22 bases between. Germline V gene lookup returns CDR1 LGHDT and CDR2 YNNKEL (reference sequence). DNA of the CDR3: TGTGCCAGCAGCCATGAGTCGCTCACAGGGCTCGGGGGCTACACCTTC. Amino acids: CASSHESLTGLGGYTF.

The CDR3 sequence: CASRTGTGAEKLFF. The CDR3 DNA is TGTGCCAGCAGAACCGGGACAGGGGCTGAAAAACTGTTTTTT. The gene calls are TRBV7-2 and TRBJ1-4; the match to TRBD1 covers 10 bases. V shed 6 bases, J shed 7 bases, and the junction held 5 bases outside the gene matches. The germline gives CDR1 SGHTA, CDR2 FQGNSA. The length of the CDR3 is 14 residues.

V usage is TRBV25-1 and J usage is TRBJ2-1; D remains unclear. Germline-derived CDR1 and CDR2 are MGHDK and SYGVNS. V lost 0 bases, J lost 9 bases, and 6 bases lay in between. This CDR3 spans 12 amino acids. The CDR3 sequence: CASSEYNSEQFF. In DNA form, the CDR3 reads TGTGCCAGCAGTGAATATAATAGTGAGCAGTTCTTC.

The rearrangement links TRBV6-5 to TRBJ1-1, with TRBD1 matching 7 bases. This CDR3 has 14 residues. CDR1 is MNHEY, CDR2 SVGAGI, per germline. The V gene end was trimmed by 5 bases and the J gene end by 1 base; junction bases not matched to a gene: 4. This CDR3 reads CASSRDRENTEAFF. The CDR3, as DNA: TGTGCCAGCAGTCGGGACAGAGAGAACACTGAAGCTTTCTTT.

This clone came up once. The chain links TRBV19 to TRBJ1-3; D is undetermined. The V end was cut by 7 bases, the J end by 0 bases, with 13 bases between. This CDR3 has 15 residues. Per the germline V gene, CDR1 is LNHDA and CDR2 is SQIVND (reference sequence). The CDR3 region is CASTLARFSGNTIYF. The CDR3 DNA sequence: TGTGCCAGTACCTTGGCCCGTTTCTCTGGAAACACCATATATTTT.

CDR3 nucleotides: TGTGCCAGCCAGGACAGGGGCGCTAGCAATCAGCCCCAGCATTTT. As protein: CASQDRGASNQPQHF. This rearrangement joins TRBV2 to TRBJ1-5, with TRBD1 matching over 9 bases. CDR1 is SNHLY and CDR2 is FYNNEI in the germline V gene. The CDR3 has 15 amino acids. V lost 8 bases to trimming and J lost 0 bases; unmatched junction nucleotides: 5.

The J gene is TRBJ1-3, the V gene TRBV28, with D perhaps matching TRBD1 (6 bases). The CDR3 contains 14 residues. The germline CDR1 and CDR2 sequences are MDHEN and SYDVKM. V lost 6 bases to trimming and J lost 8 bases, with 17 bases between them. The CDR3: CASRRDGPGDTIYF. CDR3 nucleotide sequence: TGTGCCAGCAGAAGGGACGGGCCAGGGGACACCATATATTTT.